The subject of this entry is one T cell receptor beta chain. This may be a read error: a much more frequent sequence differs by one nucleotide. Looked up from germline, CDR1 is LGHDT and CDR2 is YNNKEL (reference sequence). V was trimmed by 2 bases and J by 3 bases, leaving 2 bases between them. This CDR3 contains 11 residues. These data are taken from a study of blood T cell repertoires in COVID-19. Source study methods: How many nucleated cells were present was estimated from reference gene primer amplification. Sequencing used immunoSEQ multiplex PCR; TCRdb keeps in-frame clones, though not all of them. V, J and clone size reflect that table, while D and trimming were determined from the DNA. The data show about 69,000 clones, 65% to 85% seen once.

J is TRBJ2-7 and V is TRBV3-1 (or the pseudogene TRBV3-2); D is ambiguous. The TCR originated in a man between 60 and 75 years old with acute or convalescent COVID-19. Specimen: peripheral blood. As DNA, the CDR3 is TGTGCCAGCAGCCAACTCTACGAGCAGTACTTC. Translated, it gives CASSQLYEQYF.